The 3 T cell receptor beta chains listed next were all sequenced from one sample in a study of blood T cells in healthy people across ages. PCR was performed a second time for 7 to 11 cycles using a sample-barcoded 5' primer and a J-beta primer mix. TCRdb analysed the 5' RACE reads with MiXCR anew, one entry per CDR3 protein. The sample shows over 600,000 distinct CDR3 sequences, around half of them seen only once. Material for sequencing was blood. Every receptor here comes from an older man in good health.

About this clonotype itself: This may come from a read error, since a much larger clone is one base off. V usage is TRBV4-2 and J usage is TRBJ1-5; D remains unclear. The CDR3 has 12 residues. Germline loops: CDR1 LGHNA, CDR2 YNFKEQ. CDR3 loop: CVSSRSNQPQHF. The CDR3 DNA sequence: TGTGTCTCCAGCCGGAGCAATCAGCCCCAGCATTTT.

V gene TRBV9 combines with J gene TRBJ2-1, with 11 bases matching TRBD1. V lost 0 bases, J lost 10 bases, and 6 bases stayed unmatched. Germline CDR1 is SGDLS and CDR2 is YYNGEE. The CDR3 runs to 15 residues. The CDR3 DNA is TGTGCCAGCAGCGTAGTGGGACAGGGGGACAGCGAGCAGTTCTTC. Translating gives CASSVVGQGDSEQFF.

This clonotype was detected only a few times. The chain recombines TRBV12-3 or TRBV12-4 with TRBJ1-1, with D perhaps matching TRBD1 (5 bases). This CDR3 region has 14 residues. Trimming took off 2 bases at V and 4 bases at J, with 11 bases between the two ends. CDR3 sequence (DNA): TGTGCCAGCAGTTTAAACACCGGGGCCACTGAAGCTTTCTTT. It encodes CASSLNTGATEAFF.